This T cell receptor beta chain was recovered during a study of T cell repertoires in cytomegalovirus infection. Study background: CMV infection together with matching HLA type was indicated by public TCR beta signatures. Study-wide results and limits: CMV-specific TCR beta clonotypes restricted by HLA-C were the ones dominating the ex vivo response. Adding up the frequency of public TCR beta families identified people who carried CMV plus the relevant HLA.

Germline lookup yields CDR1 LGHNT and CDR2 FRNRAP. Between the trimmed V and J ends, which lost 6 bases and 5 bases, there was a span of 5 bases. The CDR3 consists of 11 residues. This clonotype was counted a single time. The antigen is unknown. TCRdb ran MiXCR on the reads and lists one entry per CDR3 protein. Of around 530,000 distinct CDR3 sequences listed, about 26% are singletons. The sample taken for sequencing was PBMCs. The genes are TRBV12-5 and TRBJ2-1, with D possibly TRBD1 on 5 matching bases. The clonotype comes from a human donor in good health (CMV status not recorded). Some clones in this sample may be carry-over from other donors' samples. CDR3 coding DNA: TGTGCTAGTGGAGGGGACAATGAGCAGTTCTTC. This gives the protein CASGGDNEQFF.